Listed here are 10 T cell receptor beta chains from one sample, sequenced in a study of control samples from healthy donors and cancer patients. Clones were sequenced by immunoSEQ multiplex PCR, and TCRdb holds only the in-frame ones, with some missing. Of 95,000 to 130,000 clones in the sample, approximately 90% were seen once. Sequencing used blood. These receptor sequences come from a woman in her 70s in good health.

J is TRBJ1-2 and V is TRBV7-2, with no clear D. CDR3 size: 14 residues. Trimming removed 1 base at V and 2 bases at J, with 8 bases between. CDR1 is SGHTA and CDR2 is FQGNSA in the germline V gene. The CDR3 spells CASSLEGSNYGYTF. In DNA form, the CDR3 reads TGTGCCAGCAGCTTAGAGGGCAGCAACTATGGCTACACCTTC.

CDR3 loop: CASSLDGIGDEQFF. As DNA, the CDR3 is TGTGCCAGCAGCTTAGACGGGATAGGGGATGAGCAGTTCTTC. The chain carries TRBV11-3 and TRBJ2-1; either TRBD1 or TRBD2 may fit D (5 bases each). There are 14 residues in the CDR3. The V gene lost 0 bases and the J gene lost 8 bases, with 11 bases spanning the gap. Germline CDR1 and CDR2: SGHNT and YENEEA.

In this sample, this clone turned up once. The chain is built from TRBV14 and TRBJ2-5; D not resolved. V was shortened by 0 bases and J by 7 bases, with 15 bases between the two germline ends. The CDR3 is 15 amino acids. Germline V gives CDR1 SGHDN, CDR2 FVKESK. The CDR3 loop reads CASSQDRWPTGTQYF. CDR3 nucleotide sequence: TGTGCCAGCAGCCAAGATCGGTGGCCGACGGGGACCCAGTACTTC.

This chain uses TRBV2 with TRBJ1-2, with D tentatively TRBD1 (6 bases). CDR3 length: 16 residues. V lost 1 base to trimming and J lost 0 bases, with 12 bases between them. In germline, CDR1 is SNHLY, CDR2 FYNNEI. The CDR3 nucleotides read TGTGCCAGCAGTGAAGTCCCATGGGACACTAACTATGGCTACACCTTC. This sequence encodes CASSEVPWDTNYGYTF.

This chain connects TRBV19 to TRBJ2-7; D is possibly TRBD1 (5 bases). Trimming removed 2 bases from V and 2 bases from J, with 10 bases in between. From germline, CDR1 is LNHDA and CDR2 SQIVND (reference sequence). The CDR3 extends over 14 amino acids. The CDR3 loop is CASSISQGTYEQYF. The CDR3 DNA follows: TGTGCCAGTAGTATAAGCCAGGGCACCTACGAGCAGTACTTC.

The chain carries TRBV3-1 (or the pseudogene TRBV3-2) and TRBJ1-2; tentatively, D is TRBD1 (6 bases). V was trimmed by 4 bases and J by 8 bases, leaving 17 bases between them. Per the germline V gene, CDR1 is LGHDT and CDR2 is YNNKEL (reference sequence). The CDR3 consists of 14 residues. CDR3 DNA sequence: TGTGCCAGCAGCCCTCCGGGACATACGGTAGGCTACACCTTC. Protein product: CASSPPGHTVGYTF.

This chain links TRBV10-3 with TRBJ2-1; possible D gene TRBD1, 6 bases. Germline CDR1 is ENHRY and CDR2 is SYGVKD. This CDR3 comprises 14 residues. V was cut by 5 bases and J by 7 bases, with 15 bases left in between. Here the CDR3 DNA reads TGTGCCATCAGTAGGGGGTTCGACGGTAATGAGCAGTTCTTC. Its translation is CAISRGFDGNEQFF.

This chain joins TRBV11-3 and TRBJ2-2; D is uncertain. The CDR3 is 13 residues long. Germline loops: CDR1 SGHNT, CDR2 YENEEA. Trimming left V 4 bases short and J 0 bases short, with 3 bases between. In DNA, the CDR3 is TGTGCCAGCAGCTCGACGAACACCGGGGAGCTGTTTTTT. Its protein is CASSSTNTGELFF.

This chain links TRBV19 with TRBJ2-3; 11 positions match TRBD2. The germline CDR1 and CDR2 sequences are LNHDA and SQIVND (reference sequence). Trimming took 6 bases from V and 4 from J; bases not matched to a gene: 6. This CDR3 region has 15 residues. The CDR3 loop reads CASSLAGGPPDTQYF. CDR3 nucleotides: TGTGCCAGTAGCTTAGCGGGGGGGCCCCCAGATACGCAGTATTTT.

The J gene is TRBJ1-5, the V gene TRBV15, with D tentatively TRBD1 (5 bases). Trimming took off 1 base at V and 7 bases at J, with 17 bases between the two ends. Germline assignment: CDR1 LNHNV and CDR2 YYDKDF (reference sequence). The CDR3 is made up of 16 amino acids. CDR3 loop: CATSRVGVAGGQPQHF. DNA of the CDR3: TGTGCCACCAGCAGAGTGGGGGTTGCTGGCGGCCAGCCCCAGCATTTT.